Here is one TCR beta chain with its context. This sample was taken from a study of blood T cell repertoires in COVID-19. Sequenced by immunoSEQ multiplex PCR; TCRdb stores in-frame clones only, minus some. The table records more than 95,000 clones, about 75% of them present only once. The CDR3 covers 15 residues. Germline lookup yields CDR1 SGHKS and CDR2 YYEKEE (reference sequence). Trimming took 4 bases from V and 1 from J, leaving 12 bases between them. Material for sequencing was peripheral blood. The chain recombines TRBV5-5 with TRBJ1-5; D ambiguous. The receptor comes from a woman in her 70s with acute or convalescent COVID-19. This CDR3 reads CASSPGGRSNQPQHF. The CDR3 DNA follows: TGTGCCAGCAGCCCGGGTGGTAGGAGCAATCAGCCCCAGCATTTT.